Given below is one T cell receptor beta chain in context. The antigen is unknown. In the PCR, 60 Vbeta and 13 Jbeta primers were used. Here immunoSEQ multiplex PCR was the method, and the copy in TCRdb shows in-frame clones only, minus some. This sample yields over 120,000 clones, of which about 80% are seen a single time; about 4.4% belongs to the top ten. This specimen belongs to a study of cytomegalovirus exposure and HLA in healthy donors. Nominal health characterized the donors when sampled, though unrecorded immune exposures were likely. Study-level results: Follow-up analysis later connected one missense variant in DCLRE1C with trimming of TCR beta V- and J-genes.

Germline-derived CDR1 and CDR2 are KGHSH and LQKENI. The CDR3 has 15 amino acids. V shed 3 bases, J shed 3 bases, and the junction held 5 bases outside the gene matches. The sequenced material came from PBMCs. The clonotype was recovered from a man aged 40-50 years in good health and CMV-seronegative. The gene calls are TRBV18 and TRBJ2-7; 10 bases match TRBD1. CDR3 DNA sequence: TGTGCCAGCTCACCGGGACAGGGGCCCAACTACGAGCAGTACTTC. This translates into CASSPGQGPNYEQYF.